This T cell receptor beta chain was sequenced for a study of graft-versus-host responses after intestinal transplantation (dated by TCRdb to about 2021). Study-wide context: The transplants that recipients got were multivisceral, liver-intestinal, or isolated intestinal. A peak of at least 4% donor T cells among recipient peripheral blood mononuclear cells was the definition used for donor T cell macrochimerism. All recipients received anti-thymocyte globulin induction followed by maintenance tacrolimus and steroids for around 3 years. Alloreactive clones were identified by sequencing pre-transplant mixed lymphocyte reaction products and comparing these products with unstimulated pre-transplant donor and recipient T cells. Graft-versus-host and host-versus-graft alloreactive T cell clones were tracked in the graft, circulation and bone marrow after intestinal transplantation using bulk TCR-beta CDR3 sequencing. A cohort of about two dozen intestinal transplant recipients, including one retransplant, was enrolled, and a few patients lacking pretransplant specimens were excluded. Instead of going to the commercial service, samples from a few later patients were sequenced in-house on an Illumina MiSeq and processed with MiXCR.

To note about this clone: Its antigen remains unidentified. No base qualities exist here, and no much larger clone lies one base off it.

Measured from the cysteine to the phenylalanine, the CDR3 is 15 residues long. Only the CDR3 DNA is retained, 45 bases long and in frame from the first base. Clipping removes 5 bases from V and 10 bases from J, with 14 as the unmatched junction base count. Taken from the germline V gene, the CDR1 and CDR2 loops are MNHNS and SASEGT. The study at large found these results: Early after transplant, peak levels of circulating GvH clones were associated with declines in HvG clones. The conclusions were limited by the relatively low number and heterogeneity of the intestinal transplant patients. Patients with donor T cell macrochimerism had high GvH to HvG T cell clonal ratios in their allografts. GvH clones were found in recipient bone marrow, and some of the GvH clones appeared earlier in ileal mucosa or blood, which is consistent with an intestinal mucosal origin.

Per the publication, the time point label means: cells obtained before transplantation from donor or recipient. CD3+CD4+ and CD3+CD8+ populations were FACS-sorted from unstimulated pre-transplant donor and recipient cells taken from spleen or lymph nodes. Libraries came from the immunoSEQ multiplex PCR assay. For most patients, genomic DNA was isolated using the Qiagen DNeasy Blood and Tissue Kit and was shipped frozen to Adaptive Biotechnologies for TCR sequencing. High-throughput TCR-beta CDR3 sequencing of genomic DNA from most patients was performed by Adaptive Biotechnologies. Per the source publication's procedure: TCR sequencing data for 18 patients were retrieved from Adaptive's ImmunoSEQ software; a few other patients were processed with MiXCR and VDJtools. To correct CD4 versus CD8 sorting errors, any sequence found in both subsets at a frequency ratio below 5:1 was removed. CDR3 nucleotide sequences shared between donor and recipient were removed because their origin could not be assigned. To count as alloreactive, a clone needed at least 2-fold expansion over unstimulated cells and a minimum CFSE-low frequency of 0.002% (template counts) or 0.001% (read counts). Clones were considered mappable if detected in sequenced pre-transplant spleen, lymph node, or MLR CFSE-low populations of the donor or recipient. Cumulative frequency of alloreactive clones was calculated as a percentage of all sequences weighted by copy number. TCRdb took over this immuneACCESS table, retaining in-frame rearrangements with V and J assigned. Such tables are incomplete; in checked studies, under half of the missing clones stem from an unresolved V gene, and the remainder is unexplained. V, J and clone size are those of that table, while D and trimming were read from the DNA. A total of around 130,000 clones appear in this sample, more than 80% of them only once. The ten largest clones capture over 0.15% of the sample.

The source of this sequence is a human donor who received an intestinal transplant. This sample comprised unstimulated CD4+ T cells sorted from spleen or lymph node cells, obtained before intestinal transplant. Here the chain combines TRBV6-1 and TRBJ1-1; TRBD1 lines up with 9 middle nucleotides. The nucleotides are TGTGCCAGCAGTAAAAGCACAGGGGGCGCGAAGGGAGCTTTCTTT. Its protein product is CASSKSTGGAKGAFF.